The 22 T cell receptor beta chains presented below share a single source sample, sequenced in a study of blood T cell repertoires in COVID-19. The data were produced by immunoSEQ multiplex PCR, yet TCRdb's version contains in-frame clones alone and is incomplete. The sample carries 400,000 or so clones, around nine tenths recorded once. The sequenced sample consisted of peripheral blood. The receptors here all came from a human donor in a cohort sampled during active COVID-19.

The CDR3 DNA reads TGTGCCAGCAGTGAGGGGACAGGGGGCTTGGACGAGCAGTACTTC. Protein product: CASSEGTGGLDEQYF. This chain joins TRBV6-1 and TRBJ2-7, with 12 positions matching TRBD1. This CDR3 contains 15 residues. J was trimmed by 5 bases and V by 3 bases; bases with no gene match: 5. In germline, CDR1 is MNHNS, CDR2 SASEGT.

V is TRBV3-1 (or the pseudogene TRBV3-2) and J is TRBJ2-5; no reliable D call. Per the germline V gene, CDR1 is LGHDT and CDR2 is YNNKEL (reference sequence). The CDR3 has 14 residues. V was trimmed by 0 bases and J by 7 bases, leaving 12 bases between them. This CDR3 is CASSQEYKTGTQYF. The DNA of the CDR3 is TGTGCCAGCAGCCAAGAATACAAAACGGGGACCCAGTACTTC.

The sample holds a few counts of this clone. The chain is built from TRBV3-1 (or the pseudogene TRBV3-2) and TRBJ2-7; 7 nucleotides agree with TRBD2. Unmatched junction bases numbered 8, after V lost 3 bases and J lost 3 bases. Germline V lookup: CDR1 LGHDT, CDR2 YNNKEL (reference sequence). This CDR3 contains 15 residues. CDR3 region: CASSQGGTEGYEQYF. In DNA form, the CDR3 reads TGTGCCAGCAGCCAGGGGGGGACCGAGGGCTACGAGCAGTACTTC.

A single count supports this clone. V and J are TRBV24-1 and TRBJ1-4; 8 bases fit TRBD1. Trimming cost V 0 bases and J 8 bases; bases outside gene matches: 31. There are 24 residues in the CDR3. Germline lookup yields CDR1 KGHDR and CDR2 SFDVKD. CDR3 sequence: CATSDLQSGPGTGKGFNLGEKLFF. Written as DNA, the CDR3 is TGTGCCACCAGTGATTTGCAGTCTGGGCCCGGGACAGGAAAAGGCTTTAATCTGGGGGAAAAACTGTTTTTT.

V gene TRBV5-5 combines with J gene TRBJ1-2; 7 bases agree with TRBD1. The CDR3 length is 14 residues. The V and J ends lost 4 bases and 3 bases, in that order; junction bases with no gene match: 6. CDR1 SGHKS and CDR2 YYEKEE come from the germline V gene (reference sequence). CDR3 nucleotide sequence: TGTGCCAGCAGCCGATGGACAGGTGACTATGGCTACACCTTC. Translated: CASSRWTGDYGYTF.

The chain is built from TRBV7-3 and TRBJ1-1; 8 bases line up with TRBD1. Germline assignment: CDR1 SGHTA and CDR2 FQGTGA. With 1 base clipped from V and 4 bases from J, the junction kept 8 bases outside the gene matches. This CDR3 has 16 amino acids. The CDR3 nucleotides are TGTGCCAGCAGCTTAAATCCGACAGGGGCCGGCACTGAAGCTTTCTTT. It is translated as CASSLNPTGAGTEAFF.

This clone has a handful of counts. This chain uses TRBV6-4 with TRBJ2-2, with TRBD1 as a possible D gene (5 bases). Trimming took off 0 bases at V and 3 bases at J, with 11 bases between the two ends. In germline, CDR1 is MRHNA, CDR2 SNTAGT. This CDR3 comprises 16 residues. CDR3: CASSDSTIRDTGELFF. In DNA form, the CDR3 reads TGTGCCAGCAGTGACTCTACTATCAGGGACACCGGGGAGCTGTTTTTT.

The CDR3 DNA follows: TGTGCCAGCTCACCGGGAGCGGGGAAAGCTTTCTTT. This encodes CASSPGAGKAFF. The chain joins TRBV18 to TRBJ1-1, with unresolved D. Trimming shortened V by 3 bases and J by 9 bases, and 11 bases separated the two germline ends. Germline CDR1 and CDR2: KGHSH and LQKENI. The CDR3 consists of 12 residues.

This clone was seen a few times. The V and J genes are TRBV13 and TRBJ2-2, with TRBD1 identical over 7 bases. Germline loops: CDR1 PRHDT, CDR2 FYEKMQ (reference sequence). This CDR3 region has 14 residues. The V gene end was trimmed by 5 bases and the J gene end by 6 bases; junction bases not matched to a gene: 6. CDR3: CASSQGQPAGELFF. The CDR3 DNA follows: TGTGCCAGCAGCCAGGGACAGCCCGCCGGGGAGCTGTTTTTT.

This clone occurred once. The chain combines TRBV3-1 (or the pseudogene TRBV3-2) with TRBJ2-3; D is unclear. With 1 base removed from V and 2 bases from J, the gap between germline ends came to 7 bases. The CDR3 sequence is 14 residues long. Germline CDR1 and CDR2: LGHDT and YNNKEL (reference sequence). CDR3 residues: CASSQGRNTDTQYF. The CDR3 DNA follows: TGTGCCAGCAGCCAAGGGAGAAACACAGATACGCAGTATTTT.

This chain links TRBV5-6 with TRBJ2-7; 9 nucleotides agree with TRBD2. V shed 1 base and J 2 bases; nucleotides not matched to a gene: 10. The CDR3 covers 17 residues. The germline V gene has CDR1 SGHDT and CDR2 YYEEEE. The CDR3 protein is CASSLRGLPSGTYEQYF. Here the CDR3 DNA reads TGTGCCAGCAGCTTGAGGGGTTTGCCTAGCGGGACCTACGAGCAGTACTTC.

This clone showed up just a few times. The CDR3 DNA is TGTGCCAGCAGCTTAGCGGCAGAGAACACTGAAGCTTTCTTT. It translates to CASSLAAENTEAFF. V is TRBV7-9 and J is TRBJ1-1; D ambiguous. Germline assignment: CDR1 SEHNR and CDR2 FQNEAQ (reference sequence). V dropped 0 bases and J dropped 1 base, with 6 bases sitting between them. This CDR3 region has 14 residues. Based on the CDR3 plus reference TRBV7-9 and TRBJ1-1, the full variable domain is DTGVSQNPRHKITKRGQNVTFRCDPISEHNRLYWYRQTLGQGPEFLTYFQNEAQLEKSRLLSDRFSAERPKGSFSTLEIQRTEQGDSAMYLCASSLAAENTEAFFGQGTRLTVV.

The chain couples TRBV11-2 to TRBJ1-5, with D unclear. CDR1 is SGHAT, CDR2 FQNNGV, per germline. Deletions cut 0 bases from V and 3 bases from J, with 6 bases between. The CDR3 is made up of 14 amino acids. The CDR3 reads CASSLDRINQPQHF. Written as DNA, the CDR3 is TGTGCCAGCAGCTTAGACAGGATCAATCAGCCCCAGCATTTT. The full variable domain, its missing parts supplied by reference TRBV11-2 and TRBJ1-5, is EAGVAQSPRYKIIEKRQSVAFWCNPISGHATLYWYQQILGQGPKLLIQFQNNGVVDDSQLPKDRFSAERLKGVDSTLKIQPAKLEDSAVYLCASSLDRINQPQHFGDGTRLSIL.

CDR3 sequence reads: CASSPAGGAGELFF. The CDR3, as DNA: TGTGCCAGCAGCCCCGCTGGGGGGGCCGGGGAGCTGTTTTTT. The chain employs TRBV7-8 and TRBJ2-2; 7 nucleotides agree with TRBD2. From germline, CDR1 is SGHVS and CDR2 FQNEAQ. CDR3 length equals 14 residues. With V trimmed by 5 bases and J by 6 bases, 6 bases remained unmatched.

This clone was detected only a few times. The chain uses TRBV5-6 and TRBJ1-5; 7 bases fit TRBD1. The CDR3 contains 15 residues. Germline V CDR1 and CDR2: SGHDT, YYEEEE. Trimming cost V 5 bases and J 0 bases; bases outside gene matches: 5. CDR3 protein: CASSIRDSSNQPQHF. Here the CDR3 DNA reads TGTGCCAGCAGTATTAGGGACAGTAGCAATCAGCCCCAGCATTTT.

This clone was found a few times. This chain connects TRBV29-1 to TRBJ1-2; a weak D match, TRBD1 (6 bases). Germline CDR1 reads SQVTM; CDR2 reads ANQGSEA. V was pared by 6 bases and J by 0 bases, with 17 bases between. This CDR3 contains 15 residues. The DNA for the CDR3 is TGCAGCGTCGCCCCGGGACACCGAGCTAACTATGGCTACACCTTC. Translating gives CSVAPGHRANYGYTF. Full variable domain (missing parts from reference TRBV29-1 and TRBJ1-2): SAVISQKPSRDICQRGTSLTIQCQVDSQVTMMFWYRQQPGQSLTLIATANQGSEATYESGFVIDKFPISRPNLTFSTLTVSNMSPEDSSIYLCSVAPGHRANYGYTFGSGTRLTVV.

This chain connects TRBV7-9 to TRBJ2-3, with a weak D call TRBD1 (5 bases). The CDR3 has 15 residues. The germline V gene has CDR1 SEHNR and CDR2 FQNEAQ (reference sequence). V lost 3 bases and J lost 6, with 16 bases in between. CDR3 residues: CASSFQRGPRDTQYF. CDR3 nucleotide sequence: TGTGCCAGCAGCTTTCAAAGGGGCCCTAGGGATACGCAGTATTTT.

V and J are TRBV28 and TRBJ2-2; D is ambiguous. The germline V and J ends were trimmed by 5 bases and 5 bases, with 12 bases remaining between them. The CDR3 is made up of 14 amino acids. Germline lookup yields CDR1 MDHEN and CDR2 SYDVKM. As DNA, the CDR3 is TGTGCCAGCAGTCCTCACAGTCCTACCGGGGAGCTGTTTTTT. Translation gives CASSPHSPTGELFF.

The chain combines TRBV6-2 or TRBV6-3 with TRBJ2-3; D is ambiguous. Germline CDR1 is MNHEY and CDR2 is SVGEGT. This CDR3 has 17 amino acids. V lost 2 bases and J 4 bases, leaving 19 bases between the germline ends. CDR3 in amino acids: CASSYGTTRPAADTQYF. CDR3 nucleotides: TGTGCCAGCAGTTACGGAACCACTCGGCCTGCGGCAGATACGCAGTATTTT.

This chain connects TRBV2 to TRBJ1-3, with TRBD1 identical over 7 bases. The ends lost 4 bases at V and 1 base at J; junction bases unmatched: 1. The CDR3 sequence is 14 residues long. Per the germline V gene, CDR1 is SNHLY and CDR2 is FYNNEI. The CDR3 coding sequence is TGTGCCAGCAGTGGACAGGGATCTGGAAACACCATATATTTT. The encoded protein is CASSGQGSGNTIYF.

The CDR3 region has the DNA TGTGCCAGCAGCTTAGAAGTGGGACAGGTTGGGAACTCTGGAAACACCATATATTTT. This encodes CASSLEVGQVGNSGNTIYF. This chain joins TRBV7-9 and TRBJ1-3; 8 bases line up with TRBD1. The CDR3 spans 19 residues. Germline V gene sequence: CDR1 SEHNR, CDR2 FQNEAQ (reference sequence). V dropped 1 base and J dropped 0; count of bases not matched to a gene: 11.

The genes are TRBV5-8 and TRBJ2-2, with TRBD2 matching 11 bases. This CDR3 is built from 16 residues. Germline V gene lookup returns CDR1 SGHTS and CDR2 YDEGEE. V gave up 1 base and J gave up 5 bases; unmatched junction bases: 4. The CDR3 region has the DNA TGTGCCAGCAGCTTGTGGGGGACTAGCGGAACCGGGGAGCTGTTTTTT. It is translated as CASSLWGTSGTGELFF.